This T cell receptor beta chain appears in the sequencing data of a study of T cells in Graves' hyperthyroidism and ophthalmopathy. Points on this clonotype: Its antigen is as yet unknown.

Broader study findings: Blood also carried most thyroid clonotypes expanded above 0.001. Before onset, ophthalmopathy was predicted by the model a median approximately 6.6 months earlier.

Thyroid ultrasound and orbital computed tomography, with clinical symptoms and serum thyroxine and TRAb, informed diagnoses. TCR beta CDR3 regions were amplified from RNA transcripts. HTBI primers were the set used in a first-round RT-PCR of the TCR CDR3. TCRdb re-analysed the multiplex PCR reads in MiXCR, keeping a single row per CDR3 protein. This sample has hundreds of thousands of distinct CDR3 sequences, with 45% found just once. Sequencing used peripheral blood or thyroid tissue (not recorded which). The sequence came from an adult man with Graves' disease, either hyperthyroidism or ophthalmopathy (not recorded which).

CDR3 DNA sequence: TGTGCCAGCAGGGAACTGGACCTCTATAACACTGAAGCTTTCTTT. Encoded protein: CASRELDLYNTEAFF. The J gene is TRBJ1-1, the V gene TRBV7-9; no clear D. Trimming removed 6 bases from V and 2 bases from J, with 16 bases in between. The CDR3 has 15 amino acids. Germline V lookup: CDR1 SEHNR, CDR2 FQNEAQ (reference sequence).